This T cell receptor (beta chain) is from a study of T cells in narcolepsy (dated by TCRdb to the late 2010s). For context, the study as a whole: The study enrolled patients with narcolepsy type 1 or type 2 (NT1, NT2) together with healthy control donors. To look for autoreactive T cells in narcolepsy patients that target self-antigens of hypocretin neurons (hypocretin, TRIB2), the study used TCR Vbeta sequencing to follow clonotypes in blood and CSF. The research as a whole found: No sequences matching autoreactive T cell clones were present in some of the blood memory CD4+ repertoires from patients and controls. According to the report, autoreactive clonotypes were detected serially in the blood of the same patients and of different patients, but not in healthy controls. Patients and controls had comparable numbers of sequenced blood memory CD4+ clonotypes, averaging about 39,494 and 33,354, respectively. HCRT-specific and TRIB2-specific autoreactive clonotypes were highlighted in plots that compared CD4+ T cell clonotypes in CSF versus blood from the same patient.

A word on this clone: Its antigen is unknown. Qualities for individual bases were not recorded, and no much larger clone is one base off.

For TCR Vbeta sequencing, memory CD4+ T cells were sorted ex vivo from the peripheral blood of narcolepsy patients and healthy controls. Receptor libraries were prepared by the immunoSEQ multiplex PCR assay. Drawn from immuneACCESS, this table holds only the in-frame rearrangements with V and J called that TCRdb kept. Clones are partly lost; checked studies trace under half to an unresolved V gene and leave the rest unexplained. This sample gives some 20,000 clones in total; about four fifths of them show up just once. Of the sample, under 2% is held by the ten largest clones. CDR1 ENHRY and CDR2 SYGVKD were looked up in the germline V gene. Measured from the cysteine to the phenylalanine, the CDR3 is 14 residues long. Only the CDR3 DNA is retained, 42 bases long and in frame from the first base. The V and J ends are trimmed by 2 bases and 11 bases, leaving 13 bases between them.

The TCR comes from a human donor in good health. Here the chain combines TRBV10-3 and TRBJ1-6, with no confident D gene call. The sequenced material came from memory (CD45RA-) CD4+ T cells from blood. This specimen's cell subset or site label, per the study, means: memory T cells sorted ex vivo from peripheral blood. The sequence in DNA is TGTGCCATCAGTGAGGGTGGTAATCGTACACCCCTCCACTTT. It codes for CAISEGGNRTPLHF.